Listed below are T cell receptor beta chains from one sample, sequenced in a study. TCRdb ran MiXCR on the 5' RACE reads and lists one entry per CDR3 protein. This table has about 4,900 distinct CDR3 sequences, 70% to 85% appearing once. Sequenced input: Tregs sorted from blood. These TCRs come from a female donor with breast cancer. CDR3s include the opening cysteine and the closing phenylalanine or tryptophan. A D gene is named only where the DNA matches it firmly. Clone size is shown for a subset of rows, as once, few, many or a class of expanded clone.

once,TRBJ2-7,-,TRBV27,CASSSVQGSYEQYF,TGTGCCAGCAGTTCGGTGCAGGGCTCCTACGAGCAGTACTTC
-,TRBJ1-1,-,TRBV7-6,CASTDGGLPEAFF,TGTGCCTCCACCGACGGGGGACTCCCTGAAGCTTTCTTT
-,TRBJ2-4,-,TRBV5-1,CASSLGGSVNIQYF,TGCGCCAGCAGCTTAGGAGGGAGTGTGAACATTCAGTACTTC
-,TRBJ2-7,TRBD1,TRBV6-5,CASSDRGYEQYF,TGTGCCAGCAGTGACAGGGGCTACGAACAGTACTTC
-,TRBJ1-1,-,TRBV4-1,CTSSQGDGWQDLEAFF,TGCACCAGCAGCCAAGGGGACGGGTGGCAGGATCTAGAAGCTTTCTTT
-,TRBJ2-1,-,TRBV6-5,CASSPSNEQFF,TGTGCCAGCAGTCCTTCGAATGAGCAGTTCTTC
once,TRBJ2-1,-,TRBV4-2,CASSQDRGESGNEQFF,TGTGCCAGCAGCCAAGACAGGGGAGAGTCGGGTAATGAGCAGTTCTTC
-,TRBJ2-5,-,TRBV9,CASSPHEGDETQYF,TGTGCCAGCAGCCCCCATGAGGGCGATGAGACCCAGTACTTC